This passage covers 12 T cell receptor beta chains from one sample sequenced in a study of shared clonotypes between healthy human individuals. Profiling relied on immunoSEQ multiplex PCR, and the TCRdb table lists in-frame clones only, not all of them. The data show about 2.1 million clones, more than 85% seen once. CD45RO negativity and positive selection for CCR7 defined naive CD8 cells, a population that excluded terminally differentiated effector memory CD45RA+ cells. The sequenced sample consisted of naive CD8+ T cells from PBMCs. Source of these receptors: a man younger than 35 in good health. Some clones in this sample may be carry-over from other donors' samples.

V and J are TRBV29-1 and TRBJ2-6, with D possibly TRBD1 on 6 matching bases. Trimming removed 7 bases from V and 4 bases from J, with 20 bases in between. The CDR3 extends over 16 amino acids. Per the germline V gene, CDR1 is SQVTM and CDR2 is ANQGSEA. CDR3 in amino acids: CSASLLQGTGANVLTF. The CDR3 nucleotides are TGCAGCGCCTCGTTATTGCAGGGGACCGGGGCCAACGTCCTGACTTTC.

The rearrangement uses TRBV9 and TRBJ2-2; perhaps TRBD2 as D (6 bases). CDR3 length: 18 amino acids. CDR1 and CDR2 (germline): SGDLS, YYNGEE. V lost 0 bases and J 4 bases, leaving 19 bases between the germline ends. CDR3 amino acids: CASSVDGWGIGGTGELFF. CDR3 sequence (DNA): TGTGCCAGCAGCGTAGATGGTTGGGGAATCGGGGGCACCGGGGAGCTGTTTTTT.

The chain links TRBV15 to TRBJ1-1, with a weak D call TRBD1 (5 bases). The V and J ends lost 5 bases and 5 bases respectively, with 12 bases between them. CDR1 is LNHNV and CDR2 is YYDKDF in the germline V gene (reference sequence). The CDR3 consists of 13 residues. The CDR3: CATSDDRSTEAFF. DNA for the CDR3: TGTGCCACCAGCGATGACAGAAGTACTGAAGCTTTCTTT.

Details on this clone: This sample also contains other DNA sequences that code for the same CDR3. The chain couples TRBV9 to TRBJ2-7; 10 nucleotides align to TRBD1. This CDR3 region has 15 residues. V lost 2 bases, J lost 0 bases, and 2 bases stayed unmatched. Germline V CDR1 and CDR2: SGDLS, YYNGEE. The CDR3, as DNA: TGTGCCAGCAGCGTGGGGACAGGGGCCTCCTACGAGCAGTACTTC. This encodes CASSVGTGASYEQYF.

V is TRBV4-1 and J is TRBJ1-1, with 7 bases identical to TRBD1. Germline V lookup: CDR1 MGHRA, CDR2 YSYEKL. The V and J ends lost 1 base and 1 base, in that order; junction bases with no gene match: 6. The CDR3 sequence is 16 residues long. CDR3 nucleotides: TGCGCCAGCAGCCAAGGCAGAACAGGGGCGAACACTGAAGCTTTCTTT. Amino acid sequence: CASSQGRTGANTEAFF.

CDR3 bases: TGTGCCAGCAGCGTAGAGGGAGAAAACAATGAGCAGTTCTTC. Its protein product is CASSVEGENNEQFF. The genes are TRBV9 and TRBJ2-1; TRBD2 is a possible D gene (5 bases). CDR1 is SGDLS, CDR2 YYNGEE, per germline. V shed 0 bases and J shed 5 bases, with 9 bases lying between them. There are 14 residues in the CDR3.

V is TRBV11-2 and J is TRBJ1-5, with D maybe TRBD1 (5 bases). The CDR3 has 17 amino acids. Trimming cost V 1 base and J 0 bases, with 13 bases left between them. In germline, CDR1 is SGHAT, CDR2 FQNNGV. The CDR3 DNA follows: TGTGCCAGCAGCTTAGGTAAACAGGATTATAGCAATCAGCCCCAGCATTTT. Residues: CASSLGKQDYSNQPQHF. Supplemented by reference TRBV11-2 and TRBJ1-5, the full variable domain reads EAGVAQSPRYKIIEKRQSVAFWCNPISGHATLYWYQQILGQGPKLLIQFQNNGVVDDSQLPKDRFSAERLKGVDSTLKIQPAKLEDSAVYLCASSLGKQDYSNQPQHFGDGTRLSIL.

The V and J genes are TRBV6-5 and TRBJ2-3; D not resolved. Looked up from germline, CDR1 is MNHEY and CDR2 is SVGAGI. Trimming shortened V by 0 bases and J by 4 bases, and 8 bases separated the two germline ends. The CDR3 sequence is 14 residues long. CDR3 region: CASSYSPDADTQYF. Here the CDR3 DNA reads TGTGCCAGCAGTTACTCCCCGGATGCAGATACGCAGTATTTT.

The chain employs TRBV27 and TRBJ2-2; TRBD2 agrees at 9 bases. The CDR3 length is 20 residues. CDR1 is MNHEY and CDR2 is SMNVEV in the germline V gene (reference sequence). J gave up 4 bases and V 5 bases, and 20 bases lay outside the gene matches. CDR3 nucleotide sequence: TGTGCCAGCAGTGACCTCGCATTGATGACTAGCGGAATTATCACCGGGGAGCTGTTTTTT. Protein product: CASSDLALMTSGIITGELFF.

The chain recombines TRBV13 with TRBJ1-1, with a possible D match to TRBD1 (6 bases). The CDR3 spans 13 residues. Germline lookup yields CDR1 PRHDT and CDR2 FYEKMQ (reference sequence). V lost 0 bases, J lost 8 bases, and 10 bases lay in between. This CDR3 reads CASSLGRGIEAFF. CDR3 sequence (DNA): TGTGCCAGCAGCTTAGGCAGGGGCATCGAAGCTTTCTTT.

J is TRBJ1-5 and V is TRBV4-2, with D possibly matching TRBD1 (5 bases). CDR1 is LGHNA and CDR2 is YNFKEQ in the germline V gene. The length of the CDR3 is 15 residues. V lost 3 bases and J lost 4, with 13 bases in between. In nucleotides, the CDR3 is TGTGCCAGCAGCCATGAGACAGAAGTAAATCAGCCCCAGCATTTT. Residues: CASSHETEVNQPQHF.

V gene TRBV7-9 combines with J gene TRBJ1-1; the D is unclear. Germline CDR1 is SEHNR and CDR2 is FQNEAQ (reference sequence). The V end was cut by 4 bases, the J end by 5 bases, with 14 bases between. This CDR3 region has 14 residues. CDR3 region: CASSSSPGWTEAFF. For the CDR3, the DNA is TGTGCCAGCAGCTCCTCCCCAGGTTGGACTGAAGCTTTCTTT. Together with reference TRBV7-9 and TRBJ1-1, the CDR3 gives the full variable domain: DTGVSQNPRHKITKRGQNVTFRCDPISEHNRLYWYRQTLGQGPEFLTYFQNEAQLEKSRLLSDRFSAERPKGSFSTLEIQRTEQGDSAMYLCASSSSPGWTEAFFGQGTRLTVV.